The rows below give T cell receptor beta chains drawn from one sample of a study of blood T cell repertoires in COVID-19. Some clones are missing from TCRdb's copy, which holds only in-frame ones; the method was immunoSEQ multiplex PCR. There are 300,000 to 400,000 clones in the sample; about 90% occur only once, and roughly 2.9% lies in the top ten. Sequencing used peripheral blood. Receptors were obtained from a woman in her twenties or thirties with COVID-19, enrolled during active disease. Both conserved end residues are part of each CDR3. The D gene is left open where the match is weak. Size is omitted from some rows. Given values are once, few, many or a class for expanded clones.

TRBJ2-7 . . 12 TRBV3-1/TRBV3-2 CASSLSRYEQYF TGTGCCAGCAGCCTTTCCCGGTACGAGCAGTACTTC
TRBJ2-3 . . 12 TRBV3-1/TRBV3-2 CAIRLYTDTQYF TGTGCCATTCGACTCTACACAGATACGCAGTATTTT
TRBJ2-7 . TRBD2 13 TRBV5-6 CASSPTSSYEQYF TGTGCCAGCAGCCCGACTAGCAGCTACGAGCAGTACTTC
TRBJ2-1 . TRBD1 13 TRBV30 CAWGQGAADEQFF TGTGCCTGGGGACAGGGGGCTGCCGATGAGCAGTTCTTC
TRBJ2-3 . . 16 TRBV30 CAWSVGPQASTDTQYF TGTGCCTGGAGTGTAGGCCCTCAGGCAAGCACAGATACGCAGTATTTT
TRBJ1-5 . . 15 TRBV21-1 CASLDGRLGNQPQHF TGTGCCAGCCTGGACGGGAGACTAGGGAATCAGCCCCAGCATTTT
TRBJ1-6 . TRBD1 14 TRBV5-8 CASRPGTGNSPLHF TGTGCCAGCAGACCCGGGACAGGGAATTCACCCCTCCACTTT
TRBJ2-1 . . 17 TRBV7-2 CASSSNREGGGFNEQFF TGTGCCAGCAGCTCCAACAGGGAGGGAGGTGGGTTCAATGAGCAGTTCTTC
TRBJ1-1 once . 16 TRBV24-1 CATSDSGRGGDTEAFF TGTGCCACCAGTGATTCCGGCCGGGGGGGGGACACTGAAGCTTTCTTT
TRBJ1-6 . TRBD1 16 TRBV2 CASSSLTGQYNSPLHF TGTGCCAGCAGTAGTCTTACGGGACAGTATAATTCACCCCTCCACTTT
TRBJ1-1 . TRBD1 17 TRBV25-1 CASSDRTGRREGTEAFF TGTGCCAGCAGTGACCGGACAGGTCGGAGGGAAGGGACTGAAGCTTTCTTT
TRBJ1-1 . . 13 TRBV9 CASSGYRNTEAFF TGTGCCAGCAGCGGATACAGGAACACTGAAGCTTTCTTT
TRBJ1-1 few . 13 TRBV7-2 CASGGRSGTEAFF TGTGCCAGCGGAGGGAGGTCCGGCACTGAAGCTTTCTTT
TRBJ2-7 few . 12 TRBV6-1 CASSDTSYEQYF TGTGCCAGCAGTGACACTTCCTACGAGCAGTACTTC